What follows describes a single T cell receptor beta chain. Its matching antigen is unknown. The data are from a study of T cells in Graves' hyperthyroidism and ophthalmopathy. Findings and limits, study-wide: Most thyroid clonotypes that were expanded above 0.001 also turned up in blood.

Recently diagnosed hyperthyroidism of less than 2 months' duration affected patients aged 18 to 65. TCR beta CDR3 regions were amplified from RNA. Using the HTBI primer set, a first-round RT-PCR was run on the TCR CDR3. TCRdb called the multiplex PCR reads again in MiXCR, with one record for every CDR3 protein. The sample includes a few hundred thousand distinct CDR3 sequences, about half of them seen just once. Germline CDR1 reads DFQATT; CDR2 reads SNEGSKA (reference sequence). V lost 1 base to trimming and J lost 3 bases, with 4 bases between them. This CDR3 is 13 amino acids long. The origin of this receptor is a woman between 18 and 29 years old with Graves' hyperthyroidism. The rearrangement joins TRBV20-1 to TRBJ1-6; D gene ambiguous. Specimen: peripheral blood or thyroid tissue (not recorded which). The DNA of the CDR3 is TGCAGTGCTAGAGCAGGCTATAATTCACCCCTCCACTTT. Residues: CSARAGYNSPLHF.